These T cell receptor beta chains were read from a single sample in a study of cytomegalovirus exposure and HLA in healthy donors. TCRdb keeps only in-frame clones here, not all; method: immunoSEQ multiplex PCR. The sample carries approximately 170,000 clones, approximately 88% recorded once. Sequencing was done on a sample of PBMCs. These receptors were obtained from a boy aged 2-9 years in good health and CMV-seronegative. The CDR3 runs from the conserved cysteine through the conserved F or W. The D gene is left open where the match is weak. Clone size, where shown, is once, few, many, or a class for clones that have expanded.

D,size,V,J,DNA,CDR3
-,-,TRBV12-5,TRBJ2-1,TGTGCTAGTGGTTTAAGGGGTCATATCAATGAGCAGTTCTTC,CASGLRGHINEQFF
TRBD2,-,TRBV6-5,TRBJ2-7,TGTGCCAGCAGTTACACGGGACTAGCGGGGACCTTGGAGCAGTACTTC,CASSYTGLAGTLEQYF
-,-,TRBV6-5,TRBJ1-1,TGTGCCAGCAGTCCGGGGAGCGAAGCTTTCTTT,CASSPGSEAFF
TRBD1,-,TRBV7-2,TRBJ1-3,TGTGCCAGCAGCTTAGAAGGCGGGACAGGGGGAAACACCATATATTTT,CASSLEGGTGGNTIYF
-,-,TRBV18,TRBJ2-3,TGTGCCAGCTCACCCCCACTCGGCGGTGGTCAAGATACGCAGTATTTT,CASSPPLGGGQDTQYF
-,-,TRBV12-5,TRBJ2-2,TGTGCTAGTGGTTTGAGACTAAACGGGGAGCTGTTTTTT,CASGLRLNGELFF
-,-,TRBV5-6,TRBJ1-6,TGTGCCAGCAGCTTGATTTCGGGGGGCGATTCACCCCTCCACTTT,CASSLISGGDSPLHF
-,-,TRBV4-3,TRBJ1-1,TGCGCCAGCAGCCAAGAGGATATTTCGGCCGGGACTGAAGCTTTCTTT,CASSQEDISAGTEAFF
TRBD1,once,TRBV11-1,TRBJ2-5,TGTGCCAGCAGCCAAGGGGGCGAGACCCAGTACTTC,CASSQGGETQYF
-,once,TRBV7-2,TRBJ2-3,TGTGCCAGCAGCTGGCCGGGGACTAGCACAGATACGCAGTATTTT,CASSWPGTSTDTQYF
-,-,TRBV5-1,TRBJ2-1,TGCGCCAGCCGGGGGGCCTACTACAATGAGCAGTTCTTC,CASRGAYYNEQFF
-,-,TRBV6-5,TRBJ1-1,TGTGCCAGCAGTTACCAGGGAGGGACTGAAGCTTTCTTT,CASSYQGGTEAFF
-,few,TRBV6-5,TRBJ1-5,TGTGCCAGCAGTTCGACAAAGAACAATCAGCCCCAGCATTTT,CASSSTKNNQPQHF
-,-,TRBV27,TRBJ2-7,TGTGCCAGCACGCTTTGGGCAGGGAACTACGAGCAGTACTTC,CASTLWAGNYEQYF
TRBD1,few,TRBV6-6,TRBJ1-2,TGTGCCAGCAGTAATAAGCGGACAGGCGTTATGGGCTACACCTTC,CASSNKRTGVMGYTF
TRBD1,-,TRBV5-1,TRBJ1-1,TGCGCCAGCAGCTTACTCCAGGGGGCTTACACTGAAGCTTTCTTT,CASSLLQGAYTEAFF
TRBD2,few,TRBV7-2,TRBJ2-2,TGTGCCAGCAGCTTGGGACTAGCGGGGGGCACCGGGGAGCTGTTTTTT,CASSLGLAGGTGELFF
-,-,TRBV4-2,TRBJ1-1,TGTGCCAGCAGCCAAGGACAGGTTTCGAGCTCTGAAGCTTTCTTT,CASSQGQVSSSEAFF
-,once,TRBV6-5,TRBJ1-1,TGTGCCAGCAGTTCGGAGATCCCCAACACTGAAGCTTTCTTT,CASSSEIPNTEAFF
-,-,TRBV6-1,TRBJ1-5,TGTGCCAGCAGTGCCGTTTTGGAGGGCAATCAGCCCCAGCATTTT,CASSAVLEGNQPQHF
-,few,TRBV12-2,TRBJ2-2,TGTGCAAGTCGCGGGACTAGCGGGTACACCGGGGAGCTGTTTTTT,CASRGTSGYTGELFF
TRBD1,-,TRBV5-4,TRBJ1-2,TGTGCCAGCAGATCAACCGGGACAGGGGGCGCTGGCTATGGCTACACCTTC,CASRSTGTGGAGYGYTF
-,-,TRBV7-9,TRBJ1-3,TGTGCCAGCAGCTTAGCGACAACAGAAAACACCATATATTTT,CASSLATTENTIYF
-,-,TRBV7-9,TRBJ1-1,TGTGCCAGCAGCTTAGATCAGGGGCGTGGCACTGAAGCTTTCTTT,CASSLDQGRGTEAFF
-,-,TRBV30,TRBJ1-2,TGTGCCTGGAGTGGGTCAGGGGTCATTTTTGGCTACACCTTC,CAWSGSGVIFGYTF
TRBD1,once,TRBV7-2,TRBJ1-5,TGTGCCAGCAGCACCACTGGGACAGGGTTAGAGCAGCCCCAGCATTTT,CASSTTGTGLEQPQHF
-,-,TRBV7-9,TRBJ1-2,TGTGCCAGCAGCCAAGGCACAGGTTTTGATGGCTACACCTTC,CASSQGTGFDGYTF
TRBD1,-,TRBV5-1,TRBJ2-3,TGCGCCAGCAGCCGAGGGACAGGGACAGATACGCAGTATTTT,CASSRGTGTDTQYF